The T cell receptor (beta chain) under discussion was sequenced for a study of T-cell memory formation after mild COVID-19. Overall study results and limits: Clones shrinking from day 15 to 85 showed even CD4/CD8 mixes; later expanders tilted CD4+. For second-wave clones that peaked at day 37, SARS-CoV-2 specificity went unverified. Among contracting clones, CD4+ were mainly CM/EM and CD8+ enriched in EMRA.

TCRdb processed the 5' RACE reads anew with MiXCR; each CDR3 protein has one entry. The data contain around 530,000 distinct CDR3 sequences, roughly a fifth of them seen just once; the ten biggest clones take up around 7.7%. On this clonotype: Its antigen is still unknown.

V lost 4 bases and J lost 2, with 21 bases in between. The CDR3 covers 18 residues. The chain uses TRBV12-3 or TRBV12-4 and TRBJ1-5; D might be TRBD1 (5 bases). This clonotype originated in an adult woman who had mild COVID-19 (a few samples of this study predate the infection). Cell type and time point are not known. The source material was PBMCs or a T cell subset sorted from them (not recorded which). The CDR3, as DNA: TGTGCCAGCAGTTCAATCCTAACAGGTACTCTAGGCAATCAGCCCCAGCATTTT. This sequence encodes CASSSILTGTLGNQPQHF.